This is a list of T cell receptor beta chains from one sample in a study of OX40 agonist ivuxolimab in advanced cancers. Clones were sequenced by immunoSEQ multiplex PCR, and TCRdb holds only the in-frame ones, with some missing. The table has more than 9,000 clones, 69% seen once. The sample consisted of CD4+ or CD8+ T cells sorted from blood, taken in a trial of the OX40 agonist ivuxolimab. Every receptor here comes from an adult with an advanced solid tumor such as melanoma, head and neck, liver or kidney cancer. The CDR3 runs from the conserved cysteine through the conserved F or W. Fields, in order: D gene, V gene, clone size, J gene, CDR3 protein, CDR3 DNA. The D gene is left open where the match is weak. Clone size is stated in some rows and not others, as once, few, many or a class when expanded.

-	TRBV7-8	-	TRBJ1-5	CASRGDGESNQPQHF	TGTGCCAGCAGGGGGGACGGGGAAAGCAATCAGCCCCAGCATTTT
-	TRBV19	few	TRBJ2-7	CASSAFVSSYEQYF	TGTGCCAGTAGTGCTTTCGTCAGCTCCTACGAGCAGTACTTC
-	TRBV7-6	-	TRBJ1-3	CASSPGPGYSGNTIYF	TGTGCCAGCAGCCCCGGCCCTGGTTACTCTGGAAACACCATATATTTT
-	TRBV29-1	-	TRBJ2-3	CSAAGADTQYF	TGCAGCGCCGCAGGGGCCGATACGCAGTATTTT
TRBD1	TRBV9	few	TRBJ2-2	CASSVRRDSANTGELFF	TGTGCCAGCAGCGTACGCCGGGACAGCGCGAACACCGGGGAGCTGTTTTTT
-	TRBV2	-	TRBJ1-1	CASSERVMGEAFF	TGTGCCAGCAGTGAGCGAGTGATGGGTGAAGCTTTCTTT
-	TRBV6-5	-	TRBJ1-1	CASSYIGWGTEAFF	TGTGCCAGCAGTTACATTGGGTGGGGAACTGAAGCTTTCTTT
TRBD2	TRBV13	-	TRBJ2-7	CASSPGGRGSYEQYF	TGTGCCAGCAGTCCCGGGGGGAGAGGGTCCTACGAGCAGTACTTC
-	TRBV28	-	TRBJ2-1	CASSFSQGGNEQFF	TGTGCCAGCAGTTTTAGTCAGGGAGGCAATGAGCAGTTCTTC
TRBD1	TRBV5-6	-	TRBJ1-1	CASSFGTGVAEAFF	TGTGCCAGCAGCTTCGGGACAGGGGTCGCTGAAGCTTTCTTT
-	TRBV28	-	TRBJ2-7	CASARVRFSYEQYF	TGTGCCAGCGCCCGGGTGAGGTTTTCCTACGAGCAGTACTTC
-	TRBV6-5	-	TRBJ1-1	CASSYSDVRTEAFF	TGTGCCAGCAGTTACTCGGACGTTCGCACTGAAGCTTTCTTT
-	TRBV10-3	-	TRBJ2-7	CAISGGGGPYEQYF	TGTGCCATCAGCGGGGGCGGGGGCCCCTACGAGCAGTACTTC
TRBD2	TRBV5-4	-	TRBJ2-1	CASSLLASGSPGNEQFF	TGTGCCAGCAGCTTGCTTGCTAGCGGGAGCCCGGGCAATGAGCAGTTCTTC
-	TRBV7-3	-	TRBJ2-1	CASSLNPDREGYNEQFF	TGTGCCAGCAGCCTTAACCCCGACAGGGAGGGATACAATGAGCAGTTCTTC
-	TRBV5-4	few	TRBJ2-1	CASSPLVELFDEQFF	TGTGCCAGCAGCCCCCTGGTGGAGTTATTCGATGAGCAGTTCTTC
-	TRBV2	-	TRBJ1-4	CASSEAGGGEKLFF	TGTGCCAGCAGTGAGGCGGGGGGCGGTGAAAAACTGTTTTTT
-	TRBV7-6	-	TRBJ2-5	CASSLGPQETQYF	TGTGCCAGCAGCTTAGGGCCCCAAGAGACCCAGTACTTC
TRBD1	TRBV19	once	TRBJ1-1	CASSLTGGLMNTEAFF	TGTGCCAGTAGTTTAACAGGGGGTCTCATGAACACTGAAGCTTTCTTT
TRBD2	TRBV5-8	-	TRBJ2-7	CASGRLAVYEQYF	TGTGCCAGCGGACGACTAGCGGTATACGAGCAGTACTTC
-	TRBV5-1	-	TRBJ1-1	CASSLEPQDMNTEAFF	TGCGCCAGCAGCTTGGAGCCACAGGACATGAACACTGAAGCTTTCTTT
TRBD2	TRBV9	-	TRBJ2-5	CASSVGSGGFRPETQYF	TGTGCCAGCAGCGTAGGAAGCGGGGGGTTTCGACCAGAGACCCAGTACTTC
TRBD1	TRBV11-2	-	TRBJ2-2	CASSTGTGDTGELFF	TGTGCCAGCAGCACTGGGACAGGGGACACCGGGGAGCTGTTTTTT
-	TRBV4-1	-	TRBJ2-7	CASSYGGSYEQYF	TGCGCCAGCAGCTACGGGGGTTCCTACGAGCAGTACTTC
TRBD2	TRBV27	-	TRBJ2-1	CASRGTSGGEQFF	TGTGCCAGCAGAGGGACTAGCGGGGGAGAGCAGTTCTTC
-	TRBV5-6	few	TRBJ1-3	CASSLKGVGNTIYF	TGTGCCAGCAGCTTGAAAGGGGTAGGAAACACCATATATTTT
TRBD1	TRBV11-1	-	TRBJ2-7	CASTRTGSYEQYF	TGTGCCAGCACCCGGACAGGATCCTACGAGCAGTACTTC
-	TRBV28	few	TRBJ2-1	CASSFSTTGYNEQFF	TGTGCCAGCAGTTTCTCCACGACCGGGTACAATGAGCAGTTCTTC
TRBD2	TRBV19	-	TRBJ2-1	CASSMGLAGGNEQFF	TGTGCCAGTAGTATGGGACTAGCGGGAGGGAATGAGCAGTTCTTC